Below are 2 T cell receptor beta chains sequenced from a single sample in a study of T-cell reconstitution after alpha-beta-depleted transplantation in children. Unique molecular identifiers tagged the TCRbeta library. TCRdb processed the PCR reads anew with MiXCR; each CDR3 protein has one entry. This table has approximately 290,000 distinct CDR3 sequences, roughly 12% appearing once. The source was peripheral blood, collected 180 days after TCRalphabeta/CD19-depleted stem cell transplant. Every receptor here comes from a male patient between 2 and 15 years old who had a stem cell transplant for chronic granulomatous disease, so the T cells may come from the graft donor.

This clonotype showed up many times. Here the CDR3 reads CASSWGQGSEQYF. The CDR3 DNA reads as TGTGCCAGCAGTTGGGGACAGGGCTCCGAGCAGTACTTC. The rearrangement uses TRBV6-2 or TRBV6-3 and TRBJ2-7; 9 bases map to TRBD1. The CDR3 loop spans 13 amino acids. V lost 4 bases to trimming and J lost 6 bases; unmatched junction nucleotides: 4. Germline V CDR1 and CDR2: MNHEY, SVGEGT.

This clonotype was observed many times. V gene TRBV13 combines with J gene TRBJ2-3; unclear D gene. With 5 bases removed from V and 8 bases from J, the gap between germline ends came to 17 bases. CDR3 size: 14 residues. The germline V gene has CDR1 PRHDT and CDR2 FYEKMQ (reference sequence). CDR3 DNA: TGTGCCAGCAGCCTCGCGACTCGCCTCGTTACGCAGTATTTT. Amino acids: CASSLATRLVTQYF.